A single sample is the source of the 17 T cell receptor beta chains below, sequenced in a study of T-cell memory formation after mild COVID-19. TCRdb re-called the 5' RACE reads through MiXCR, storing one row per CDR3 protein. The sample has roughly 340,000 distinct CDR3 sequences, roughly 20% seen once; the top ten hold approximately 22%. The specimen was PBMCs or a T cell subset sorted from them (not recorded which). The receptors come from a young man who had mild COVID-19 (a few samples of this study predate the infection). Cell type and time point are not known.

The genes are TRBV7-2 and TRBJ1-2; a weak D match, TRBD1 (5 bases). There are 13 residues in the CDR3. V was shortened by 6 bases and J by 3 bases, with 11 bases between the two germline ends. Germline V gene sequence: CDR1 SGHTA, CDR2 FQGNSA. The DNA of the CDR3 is TGTGCCAGCAGGACCGGGACGGACTATGGCTACACCTTC. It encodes CASRTGTDYGYTF.

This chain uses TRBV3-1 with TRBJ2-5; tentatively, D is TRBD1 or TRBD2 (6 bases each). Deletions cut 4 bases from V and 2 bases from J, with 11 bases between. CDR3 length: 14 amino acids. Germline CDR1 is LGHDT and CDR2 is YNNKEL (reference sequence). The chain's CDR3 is CASSRQGRQETQYF. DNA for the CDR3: TGTGCCAGCAGCCGCCAGGGGAGGCAAGAGACCCAGTACTTC.

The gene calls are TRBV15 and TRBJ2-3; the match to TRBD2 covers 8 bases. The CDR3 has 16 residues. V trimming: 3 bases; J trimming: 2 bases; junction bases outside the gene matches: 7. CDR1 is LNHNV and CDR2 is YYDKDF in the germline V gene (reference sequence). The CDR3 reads CATSSSRGATTDTQYF. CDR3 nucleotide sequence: TGTGCCACCAGCAGTTCGCGGGGGGCTACCACAGATACGCAGTATTTT.

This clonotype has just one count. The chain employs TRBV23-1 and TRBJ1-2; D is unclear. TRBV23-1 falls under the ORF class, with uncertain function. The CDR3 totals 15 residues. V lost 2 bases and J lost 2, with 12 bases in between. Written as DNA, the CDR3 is TGCGCCAGCAGTCAAACCAATAGACGGAACTATGGCTACACCTTC. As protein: CASSQTNRRNYGYTF.

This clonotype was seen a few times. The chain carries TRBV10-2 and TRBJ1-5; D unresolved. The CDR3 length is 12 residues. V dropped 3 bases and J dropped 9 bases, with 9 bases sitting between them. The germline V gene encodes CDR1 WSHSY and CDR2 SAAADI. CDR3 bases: TGCGCCAGCAGTGAAAACCACTGGCCCCAGCATTTT. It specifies CASSENHWPQHF.

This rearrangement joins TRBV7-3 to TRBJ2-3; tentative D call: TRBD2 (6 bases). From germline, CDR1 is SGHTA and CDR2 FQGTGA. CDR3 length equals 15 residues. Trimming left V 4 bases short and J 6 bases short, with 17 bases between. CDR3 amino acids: CASSSRDSPGDTQYF. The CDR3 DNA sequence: TGTGCCAGCAGCTCCCGGGACTCCCCAGGGGATACGCAGTATTTT.

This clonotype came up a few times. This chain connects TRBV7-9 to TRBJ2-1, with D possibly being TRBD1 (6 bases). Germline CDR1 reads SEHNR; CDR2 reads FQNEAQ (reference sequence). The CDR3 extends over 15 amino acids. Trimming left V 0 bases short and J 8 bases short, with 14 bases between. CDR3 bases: TGTGCCAGCAGCTTAGCGCAGGGGTTATGGGATGAGCAGTTCTTC. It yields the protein CASSLAQGLWDEQFF.

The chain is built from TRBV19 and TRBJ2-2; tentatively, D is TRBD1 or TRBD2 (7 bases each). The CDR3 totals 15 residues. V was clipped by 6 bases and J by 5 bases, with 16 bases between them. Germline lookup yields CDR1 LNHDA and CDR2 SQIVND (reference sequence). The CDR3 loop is CASRWEGARTGELFF. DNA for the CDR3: TGTGCCAGTAGATGGGAGGGGGCGCGAACCGGGGAGCTGTTTTTT. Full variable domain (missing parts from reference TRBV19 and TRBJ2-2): DGGITQSPKYLFRKEGQNVTLSCEQNLNHDAMYWYRQDPGQGLRLIYYSQIVNDFQKGDIAEGYSVSREKKESFPLTVTSAQKNPTAFYLCASRWEGARTGELFFGEGSRLTVL.

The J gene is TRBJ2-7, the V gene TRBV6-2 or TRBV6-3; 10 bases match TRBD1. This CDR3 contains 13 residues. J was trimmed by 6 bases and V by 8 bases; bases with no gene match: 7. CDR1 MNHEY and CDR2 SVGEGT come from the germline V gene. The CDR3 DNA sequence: TGTGCCAGCTGCCGGACAGGGGGGACCGAGCAGTACTTC. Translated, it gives CASCRTGGTEQYF.

CDR3 in DNA: TGTGCCAGCAGTTCGGGACAGGGGGCGCTCGGGGAGACCCAGTACTTC. Translated: CASSSGQGALGETQYF. The V gene is TRBV6-5, the J gene TRBJ2-5, with TRBD1 matching over 12 bases. Trimming at V came to 4 bases and at J to 5 bases, leaving 8 bases not matched to a gene. Germline CDR1 MNHEY, CDR2 SVGAGI. The CDR3 has 16 amino acids.

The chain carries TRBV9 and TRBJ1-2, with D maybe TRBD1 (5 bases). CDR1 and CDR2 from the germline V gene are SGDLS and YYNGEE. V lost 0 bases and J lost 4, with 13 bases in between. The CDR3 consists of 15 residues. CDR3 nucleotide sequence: TGTGCCAGCAGCGTAGGGATGGGACCAAGCTATGGCTACACCTTC. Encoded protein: CASSVGMGPSYGYTF. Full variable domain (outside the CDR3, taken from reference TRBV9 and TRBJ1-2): DSGVTQTPKHLITATGQRVTLRCSPRSGDLSVYWYQQSLDQGLQFLIQYYNGEERAKGNILERFSAQQFPDLHSELNLSSLELGDSALYFCASSVGMGPSYGYTFGSGTRLTVV.

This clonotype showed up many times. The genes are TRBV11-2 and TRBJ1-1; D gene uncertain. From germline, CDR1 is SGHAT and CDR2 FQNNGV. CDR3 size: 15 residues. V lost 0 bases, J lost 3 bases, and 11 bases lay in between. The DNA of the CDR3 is TGTGCCAGCAGCTTAGAAGTGCGACCAGACACTGAAGCTTTCTTT. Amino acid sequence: CASSLEVRPDTEAFF.

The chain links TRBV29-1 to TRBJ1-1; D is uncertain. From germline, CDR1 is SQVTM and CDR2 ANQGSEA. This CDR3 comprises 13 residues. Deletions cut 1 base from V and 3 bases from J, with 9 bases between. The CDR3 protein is CSVEALRHTEAFF. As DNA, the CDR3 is TGCAGCGTTGAAGCCCTCAGGCACACTGAAGCTTTCTTT. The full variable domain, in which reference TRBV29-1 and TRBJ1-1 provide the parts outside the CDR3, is SAVISQKPSRDICQRGTSLTIQCQVDSQVTMMFWYRQQPGQSLTLIATANQGSEATYESGFVIDKFPISRPNLTFSTLTVSNMSPEDSSIYLCSVEALRHTEAFFGQGTRLTVV.

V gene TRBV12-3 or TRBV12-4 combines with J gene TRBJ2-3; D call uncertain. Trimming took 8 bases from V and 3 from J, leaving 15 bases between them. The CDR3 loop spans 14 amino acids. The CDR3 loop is CASDDSWGTDTQYF. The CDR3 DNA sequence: TGTGCCAGCGATGATAGCTGGGGAACAGATACGCAGTATTTT.

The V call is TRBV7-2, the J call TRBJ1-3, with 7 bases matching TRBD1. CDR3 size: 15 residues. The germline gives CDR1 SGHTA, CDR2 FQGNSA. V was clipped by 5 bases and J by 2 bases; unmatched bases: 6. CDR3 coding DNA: TGTGCCAGCAGCCAACAGGGGATAGCTGGAAACACCATATATTTT. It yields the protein CASSQQGIAGNTIYF.

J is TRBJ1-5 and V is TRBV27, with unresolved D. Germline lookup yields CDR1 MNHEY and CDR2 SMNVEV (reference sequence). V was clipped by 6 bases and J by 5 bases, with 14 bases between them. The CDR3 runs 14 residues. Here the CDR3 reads CASSRLGLDQPQHF. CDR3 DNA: TGTGCCAGCAGCCGACTAGGGTTGGATCAGCCCCAGCATTTT.

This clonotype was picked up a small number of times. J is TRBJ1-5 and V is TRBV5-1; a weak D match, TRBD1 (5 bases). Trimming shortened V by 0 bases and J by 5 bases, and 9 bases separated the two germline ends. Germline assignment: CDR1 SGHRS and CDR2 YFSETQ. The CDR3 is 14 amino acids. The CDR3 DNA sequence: TGCGCCAGCAGCTTGGAGGGGCAGGATCAGCCCCAGCATTTT. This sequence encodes CASSLEGQDQPQHF. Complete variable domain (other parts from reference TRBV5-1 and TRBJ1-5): KAGVTQTPRYLIKTRGQQVTLSCSPISGHRSVSWYQQTPGQGLQFLFEYFSETQRNKGNFPGRFSGRQFSNSRSEMNVSTLELGDSALYLCASSLEGQDQPQHFGDGTRLSIL.